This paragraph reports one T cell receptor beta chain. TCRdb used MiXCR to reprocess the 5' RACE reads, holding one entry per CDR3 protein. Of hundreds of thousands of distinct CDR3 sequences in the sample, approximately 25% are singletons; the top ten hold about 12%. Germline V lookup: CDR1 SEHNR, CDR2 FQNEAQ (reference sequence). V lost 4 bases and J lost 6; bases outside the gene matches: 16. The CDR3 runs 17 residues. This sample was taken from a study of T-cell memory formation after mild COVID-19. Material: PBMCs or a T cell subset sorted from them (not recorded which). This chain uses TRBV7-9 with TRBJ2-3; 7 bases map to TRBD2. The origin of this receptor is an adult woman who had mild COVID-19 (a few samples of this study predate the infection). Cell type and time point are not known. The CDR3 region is CASSSEDSGWRSDTQYF. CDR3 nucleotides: TGTGCCAGCAGCTCCGAGGATAGCGGGTGGAGGTCGGATACGCAGTATTTT.